This T cell receptor (beta chain) was obtained from a study of T-cell reconstitution after alpha-beta-depleted transplantation in children. The germline V and J ends were trimmed by 6 bases and 5 bases, with 10 bases remaining between them. Germline V gives CDR1 KGHSH, CDR2 LQKENI. The CDR3 is made up of 13 amino acids. The table lists this clonotype with a few counts. A TCRbeta library incorporating unique molecular identifiers was prepared. TCRdb used MiXCR to reprocess the PCR reads, holding one entry per CDR3 protein. The sample has approximately 230,000 distinct CDR3 sequences, about a quarter seen once.

The chain recombines TRBV18 with TRBJ1-4; tentatively, D is TRBD1 (6 bases). The sequence was collected from a girl aged 2 to 10 with Fanconi anemia, due to receive a stem cell transplant. Sequences were derived from PBMCs, sampled before TCRalphabeta/CD19-depleted stem cell transplant. The CDR3 sequence: CASSRDINEKLFF. DNA for the CDR3: TGTGCCAGCTCCCGGGACATAAATGAAAAACTGTTTTTT.